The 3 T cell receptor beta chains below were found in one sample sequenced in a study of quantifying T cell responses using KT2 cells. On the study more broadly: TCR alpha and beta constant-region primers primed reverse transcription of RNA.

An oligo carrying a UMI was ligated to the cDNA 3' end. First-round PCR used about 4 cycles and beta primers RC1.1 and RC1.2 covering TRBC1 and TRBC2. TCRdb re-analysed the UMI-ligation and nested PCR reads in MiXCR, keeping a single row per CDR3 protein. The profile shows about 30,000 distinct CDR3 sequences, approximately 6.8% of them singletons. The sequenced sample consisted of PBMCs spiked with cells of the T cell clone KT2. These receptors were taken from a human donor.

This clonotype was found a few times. CDR3 in DNA: TGTGCCAGCAGGGTAAGACAGGAAGCTTTCTTT. Residues: CASRVRQEAFF. The chain carries TRBV2 and TRBJ1-1; D is perhaps TRBD1 (5 bases). Germline V gives CDR1 SNHLY, CDR2 FYNNEI. The length of the CDR3 is 11 residues. Trimming took off 6 bases at V and 8 bases at J, with 10 bases between the two ends.

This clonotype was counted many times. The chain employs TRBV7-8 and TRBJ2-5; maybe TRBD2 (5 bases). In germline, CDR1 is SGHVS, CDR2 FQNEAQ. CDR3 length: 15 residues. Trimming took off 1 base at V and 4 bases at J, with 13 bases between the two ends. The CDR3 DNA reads TGTGCCAGCAGCTTAGTTGCGAGCGGTACAGAGACCCAGTACTTC. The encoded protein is CASSLVASGTETQYF.

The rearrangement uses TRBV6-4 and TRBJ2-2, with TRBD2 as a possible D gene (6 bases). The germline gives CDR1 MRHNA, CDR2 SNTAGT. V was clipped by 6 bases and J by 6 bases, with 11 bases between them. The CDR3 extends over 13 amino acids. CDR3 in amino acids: CASSPGSPGELFF. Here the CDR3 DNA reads TGTGCCAGCAGCCCCGGGAGTCCCGGGGAGCTGTTTTTT.